These T cell receptor beta chains were read from a single sample in a study of glioma-infiltrating T cells after dendritic cell vaccination. Repertoires were generated with immunoSEQ multiplex PCR, while TCRdb's copy carries only in-frame clones and drops some. The table has roughly 100,000 clones, over 65% seen once. The sample was blood, taken before dendritic cell vaccination. Receptors originate from a human donor with glioblastoma. Each CDR3 is given with its conserved first and last residue. D genes are given only for firm matches.

d_call: -
j_call: TRBJ1-3
v_call: TRBV29-1
cdr3_nt: TGCAGCGTTGAAGTGGCAGACACCATATATTTT
cdr3_aa: CSVEVADTIYF

d_call: TRBD2
j_call: TRBJ2-3
v_call: TRBV27
cdr3_nt: TGTGCCAGCAGTCCACAACTAGCGGGAGGGAGGGTGGCGCAGTATTTT
cdr3_aa: CASSPQLAGGRVAQYF

d_call: TRBD1
j_call: TRBJ2-1
v_call: TRBV4-2
cdr3_nt: TGTGCCAGCAGCCAGGTGGGACAGGGGTCGAGAGAGCAGTTCTTC
cdr3_aa: CASSQVGQGSREQFF

d_call: -
j_call: TRBJ1-4
v_call: TRBV4-1
cdr3_nt: TGCGCCAGCAGCCATCCGCTGGGGGGGACATACCGTGAAAAACTGTTTTTT
cdr3_aa: CASSHPLGGTYREKLFF

d_call: -
j_call: TRBJ1-2
v_call: TRBV2
cdr3_nt: TGTGCCAGCAGTGAAGTGGAGGGGGGGTATGGCTACACCTTC
cdr3_aa: CASSEVEGGYGYTF

d_call: TRBD2
j_call: TRBJ2-1
v_call: TRBV15
cdr3_nt: TGTGCCACCAGCAGAGGTACGGGAGGTTCCTACAATGAGCAGTTCTTC
cdr3_aa: CATSRGTGGSYNEQFF

d_call: -
j_call: TRBJ1-2
v_call: TRBV18
cdr3_nt: TGTGCCAGCTCAACGAGACAGGCTAACTATGGCTACACCTTC
cdr3_aa: CASSTRQANYGYTF

d_call: TRBD2
j_call: TRBJ2-5
v_call: TRBV4-1
cdr3_nt: TGCGCCAGCAGCCAAGCCGCCCTCCTAGCGGGAGTTGAGGAGGCCCAGTACTTC
cdr3_aa: CASSQAALLAGVEEAQYF

d_call: -
j_call: TRBJ1-1
v_call: TRBV27
cdr3_nt: TGTGCCAGCAGTCCATTAGGGGCGGGGGAAGCTTTCTTT
cdr3_aa: CASSPLGAGEAFF

d_call: -
j_call: TRBJ2-1
v_call: TRBV6-1
cdr3_nt: TGTGCCAGCAGATTAGCGGCCTCCTACAATGAGCAGTTCTTC
cdr3_aa: CASRLAASYNEQFF

d_call: TRBD2
j_call: TRBJ2-3
v_call: TRBV6-1
cdr3_nt: TGTGCCAGCAGTGAAAGGGGGACTAGCGGGTATACAGATACGCAGTATTTT
cdr3_aa: CASSERGTSGYTDTQYF

d_call: TRBD1
j_call: TRBJ1-2
v_call: TRBV5-1
cdr3_nt: TGCGCCAGCAGCTCGATTACCGGGACAGGGGACGGCTACACCTTC
cdr3_aa: CASSSITGTGDGYTF

d_call: -
j_call: TRBJ1-1
v_call: TRBV12-5
cdr3_nt: TGTGGGGTACGGACAGAGGGGACGAACACTGAAGCTTTCTTT
cdr3_aa: CGVRTEGTNTEAFF